The 19 T cell receptor beta chains given below trace back to one sample, sequenced in a study of blood T cell repertoires in COVID-19. Assay used: immunoSEQ multiplex PCR; TCRdb lists only in-frame clones, some missing. Among fewer than 180,000 clones listed, 80% to 90% were seen once. The source material was peripheral blood. Receptors originate from a man between 70 and 80 years old with acute or convalescent COVID-19.

The chain carries TRBV7-6 and TRBJ2-7; 12 bases fit TRBD2. The CDR3 consists of 15 residues. Germline V gene data show CDR1 as SGHVS and CDR2 as FNYEAQ. V shed 5 bases, J shed 4 bases, and the junction held 6 bases outside the gene matches. The CDR3 DNA follows: TGTGCCAGCAGCCTGGGACTAGCGGGTAATTACGAGCAGTACTTC. Residues: CASSLGLAGNYEQYF.

The rearrangement joins TRBV6-2 or TRBV6-3 to TRBJ2-7; 9 nucleotides line up with TRBD2. CDR3 size: 14 residues. CDR1 is MNHEY and CDR2 is SVGEGT in the germline V gene. V trimming: 0 bases; J trimming: 7 bases; junction bases outside the gene matches: 4. The CDR3 loop reads CASSYSGGRGEQYF. The CDR3 nucleotides read TGTGCCAGCAGTTACTCCGGCGGGAGGGGGGAGCAGTACTTC.

V usage is TRBV4-1 and J usage is TRBJ2-3; the D gene is possibly TRBD2 (6 bases). The germline CDR1 and CDR2 sequences are MGHRA and YSYEKL. V lost 5 bases to trimming and J lost 1 base, with 13 bases between them. The CDR3 extends over 15 amino acids. CDR3 DNA sequence: TGCGCCAGCAGCTACGGGACTGTACGCACAGATACGCAGTATTTT. Translation gives CASSYGTVRTDTQYF.

The rearrangement uses TRBV4-3 and TRBJ2-7, with no clear D. The germline V gene has CDR1 LGHNA and CDR2 YSLEER. The CDR3 extends over 15 amino acids. The V end was cut by 0 bases, the J end by 2 bases, with 11 bases between. The CDR3, as DNA: TGCGCCAGCAGCCAAGATGGTGAGGCGACCTACGAGCAGTACTTC. Protein sequence: CASSQDGEATYEQYF.

J is TRBJ1-1 and V is TRBV27; 7 nucleotides agree with TRBD1. This CDR3 spans 13 amino acids. V was clipped by 4 bases and J by 7 bases; unmatched bases: 6. Germline V CDR1 and CDR2: MNHEY, SMNVEV (reference sequence). CDR3 protein: CASSSRGYGEAFF. The CDR3 nucleotides read TGTGCCAGCAGTTCCAGGGGGTACGGTGAAGCTTTCTTT.

V gene TRBV27 combines with J gene TRBJ2-1; 12 nucleotides agree with TRBD2. The CDR3 loop spans 19 amino acids. With 2 bases clipped from V and 4 bases from J, the junction kept 12 bases outside the gene matches. The V gene's germline CDR1 is MNHEY and CDR2 SMNVEV (reference sequence). CDR3: CASSLLGTSGHDSYNEQFF. The CDR3 nucleotides are TGTGCCAGCAGTTTACTAGGGACTAGCGGGCACGATTCGTACAATGAGCAGTTCTTC.

The chain carries TRBV7-6 and TRBJ2-2, with 9 bases fitting TRBD2. The CDR3 spans 15 residues. CDR1 and CDR2 (germline): SGHVS, FNYEAQ. J was trimmed by 4 bases and V by 1 base; bases with no gene match: 1. The CDR3 DNA follows: TGTGCCAGCAGCTTAGTAGCGGGAGCCACCGGGGAGCTGTTTTTT. Its protein is CASSLVAGATGELFF.

This clone was recorded only once. The chain employs TRBV4-2 and TRBJ2-5; D perhaps matches TRBD2 (5 bases). In germline, CDR1 is LGHNA, CDR2 YNFKEQ. The CDR3 is 16 amino acids. V was cut by 0 bases and J by 0 bases, with 11 bases left in between. The CDR3 loop is CASSQEAAAHQETQYF. The CDR3 DNA reads TGTGCCAGCAGCCAAGAAGCGGCGGCTCACCAAGAGACCCAGTACTTC.

The table lists this clone with a few counts. This chain joins TRBV5-1 and TRBJ2-3; the match to TRBD2 covers 10 bases. With 5 bases clipped from V and 1 base from J, the junction kept 4 bases outside the gene matches. Germline CDR1 and CDR2: SGHRS and YFSETQ. The CDR3 is made up of 15 amino acids. The DNA of the CDR3 is TGCGCCAGCAGTCGCCTAGCGGGAGGCACAGATACGCAGTATTTT. It encodes CASSRLAGGTDTQYF.

CDR3 residues: CASRGEGRRGDTQYF. The CDR3 DNA is TGTGCCAGCAGAGGGGAGGGGCGGAGGGGAGATACGCAGTATTTT. The chain employs TRBV5-5 and TRBJ2-3; 7 bases match TRBD2. CDR1 is SGHKS, CDR2 YYEKEE, per germline (reference sequence). The CDR3 sequence is 15 residues long. The V and J ends lost 5 bases and 5 bases, in that order; junction bases with no gene match: 11.

This clone came up once. V usage is TRBV6-6 and J usage is TRBJ2-1; weak D call: TRBD2 (6 bases). There are 15 residues in the CDR3. Germline CDR1 and CDR2: MNHNY and SVGAGI (reference sequence). V lost 5 bases, J lost 4 bases, and 15 bases lay in between. The CDR3 DNA reads as TGTGCCAGCAGTAAATTAGCGGCAGCGTACAATGAGCAGTTCTTC. This sequence encodes CASSKLAAAYNEQFF.

The gene calls are TRBV5-1 and TRBJ2-2; D is unclear. V lost 3 bases, J lost 0 bases, and 3 bases lay in between. Per the germline V gene, CDR1 is SGHRS and CDR2 is YFSETQ. The CDR3 is made up of 13 amino acids. Here the CDR3 DNA reads TGCGCCAGCAGCTCAGCGAACACCGGGGAGCTGTTTTTT. Its translation: CASSSANTGELFF.

J is TRBJ2-1 and V is TRBV25-1, with 9 bases fitting TRBD2. Looked up from germline, CDR1 is MGHDK and CDR2 is SYGVNS. V shed 4 bases and J 4 bases; nucleotides not matched to a gene: 11. The CDR3 runs 17 residues. The CDR3 sequence: CASSAKPGTSRYNEQFF. The CDR3 nucleotides read TGTGCCAGCAGTGCCAAACCCGGGACTAGCAGATACAATGAGCAGTTCTTC.

The V and J genes are TRBV7-2 and TRBJ1-5, with TRBD1 matching 8 bases. The CDR3 contains 16 residues. J lost 2 bases, V lost 5 bases, and 8 bases had no gene match. Germline-derived CDR1 and CDR2 are SGHTA and FQGNSA. CDR3 DNA sequence: TGTGCCAGCAGCGAGTGGACAGGGCGGGGCAATCAGCCCCAGCATTTT. Translation: CASSEWTGRGNQPQHF. Supplemented by reference TRBV7-2 and TRBJ1-5, the full variable domain reads GAGVSQSPSNKVTEKGKDVELRCDPISGHTALYWYRQSLGQGLEFLIYFQGNSAPDKSGLPSDRFSAERTGGSVSTLTIQRTQQEDSAVYLCASSEWTGRGNQPQHFGDGTRLSIL.

V usage is TRBV4-1 and J usage is TRBJ1-6; D call uncertain. V was shortened by 4 bases and J by 7 bases, with 14 bases between the two germline ends. Germline loops: CDR1 MGHRA, CDR2 YSYEKL. The CDR3 loop spans 15 amino acids. The CDR3 DNA reads TGCGCCAGCAGCCCATTAGGACTGGGAAATTCACCCCTCCACTTT. Protein: CASSPLGLGNSPLHF.

This sequence joins TRBV4-2 and TRBJ1-2; unclear D gene. CDR3 length: 16 residues. Germline V CDR1 and CDR2: LGHNA, YNFKEQ. The V and J ends lost 2 bases and 4 bases respectively, with 17 bases between them. DNA for the CDR3: TGTGCCAGCAGCCAACCCGGTGAAAGTACCTCCTATGGCTACACCTTC. Protein: CASSQPGESTSYGYTF.

The chain recombines TRBV28 with TRBJ2-2, with 8 bases fitting TRBD1. Germline V gene data show CDR1 as MDHEN and CDR2 as SYDVKM. V lost 6 bases, J lost 4 bases, and 7 bases stayed unmatched. This CDR3 has 15 residues. CDR3 bases: TGTGCCAGCAGACCCCAGGGGGCGACCACCGGGGAGCTGTTTTTT. It codes for CASRPQGATTGELFF.

The chain has TRBV5-5 and TRBJ1-6, with D unresolved. The V end lost 5 bases, the J end lost 5 bases, and 14 bases lay between the germline ends. CDR3 length: 15 residues. CDR1 and CDR2 from the germline V gene are SGHKS and YYEKEE (reference sequence). CDR3 protein: CASRWGDLNNSPLHF. As DNA, the CDR3 is TGTGCCAGCAGATGGGGAGACCTTAATAATTCACCCCTCCACTTT.

The chain recombines TRBV7-6 with TRBJ2-4; TRBD2 matches 15 bases. Losses at the gene ends were 5 bases for V and 2 bases for J; bases not matched to a gene: 4. The CDR3 has 17 amino acids. In germline, CDR1 is SGHVS, CDR2 FNYEAQ. In DNA form, the CDR3 reads TGTGCCAGCAGCCCCGGACTAGCGGGAGGGTCCAAAAACATTCAGTACTTC. Translated: CASSPGLAGGSKNIQYF.